This TCR beta chain was observed in a study of T cells after yellow fever vaccination. This clonotype was found many times. Its antigen is not identified. Findings and limits, study-wide: Relatively few clonotypes were ones that appeared in both CD4 and CD8 compartments.

TCRdb re-analysed the 5' RACE reads in MiXCR, keeping a single row per CDR3 protein. The sample includes some 260,000 distinct CDR3 sequences, over 4.5% seen only once; the top ten take about 3.5%. The CDR3 consists of 15 residues. Germline V gives CDR1 SEHNR, CDR2 FQNEAQ (reference sequence). The J segment lost 6 bases and the V segment lost 6 bases, leaving 9 bases of the junction unmatched. This chain uses TRBV7-9 with TRBJ2-2; 8 nucleotides match TRBD2. Sequences were derived from CD4+ T cells sorted from PBMCs, sampled on the day of the yellow fever booster vaccination. The TCR originated in a young man who received the YFV17D yellow fever vaccine. CDR3 DNA sequence: TGTGCCAGCAGGTTTACAGGACTAGCTGCCGGGGAGCTGTTTTTT. Protein: CASRFTGLAAGELFF.